One sample yielded the 32 T cell receptor beta chains listed below, sequenced in a study of CD8 T cells in Susac syndrome. A quantity of about 0.5 to 1 ug RNA underwent reverse transcription using random hexamers. TCRdb re-called the immunoSEQ multiplex PCR reads through MiXCR, storing one row per CDR3 protein. In the table there are roughly 150,000 distinct CDR3 sequences, around 96% of which are singletons. What was sequenced was CD8+ T cells from PBMCs. The receptors here all came from a human donor with multiple sclerosis.

The chain carries TRBV6-2 or TRBV6-3 and TRBJ2-5, with 7 nucleotides matching TRBD2. CDR3 size: 16 residues. Trimming cost V 2 bases and J 5 bases; bases outside gene matches: 11. Germline V lookup: CDR1 MNHEY, CDR2 SVGEGT. CDR3 region: CASSYRRGGAQETQYF. CDR3 DNA: TGTGCCAGCAGTTACCGGCGCGGGGGAGCTCAGGAGACCCAGTACTTC.

CDR3 DNA sequence: TGTGCCACCACCGAGAGGTCCCCTAATTCACCCCTCCACTTT. Its translation is CATTERSPNSPLHF. The chain couples TRBV15 to TRBJ1-6; D call uncertain. CDR3 length: 14 amino acids. The germline V gene has CDR1 LNHNV and CDR2 YYDKDF (reference sequence). V lost 7 bases, J lost 6 bases, and 13 bases lay in between.

V is TRBV28 and J is TRBJ2-3; 8 nucleotides match TRBD2. Germline lookup yields CDR1 MDHEN and CDR2 SYDVKM. The CDR3 is made up of 17 amino acids. Trimming at V came to 10 bases and at J to 6 bases, leaving 21 bases not matched to a gene. CDR3 region: CATARGGLLESWDTQYF. The CDR3 region has the DNA TGTGCCACGGCGCGCGGGGGGCTATTAGAAAGTTGGGATACGCAGTATTTT. The variable domain in full, with the rest retrieved from reference TRBV28 and TRBJ2-3, is DVKVTQSSRYLVKRTGEKVFLECVQDMDHENMFWYRQDPGLGLRLIYFSYDVKMKEKGDIPEGYSVSREKKERFSLILESASTNQTSMYLCATARGGLLESWDTQYFGPGTRLTVL.

V gene TRBV2 combines with J gene TRBJ2-3, with 7 bases fitting TRBD2. The CDR3 spans 14 residues. V was pared by 7 bases and J by 2 bases, with 6 bases of the junction left unmatched. Germline assignment: CDR1 SNHLY and CDR2 FYNNEI. In nucleotides, the CDR3 is TGTGCCAGCATGCCCCTAGCGGACACAGATACGCAGTATTTT. Translated, it gives CASMPLADTDTQYF.

The rearrangement uses TRBV27 and TRBJ2-1, with D unclear. This CDR3 has 13 amino acids. Trimming left V 6 bases short and J 8 bases short, with 14 bases between. CDR1 MNHEY and CDR2 SMNVEV come from the germline V gene (reference sequence). CDR3 in amino acids: CASSAGGGYEQFF. The DNA of the CDR3 is TGTGCCAGCAGCGCCGGTGGTGGGTATGAGCAGTTCTTC.

The rearrangement links TRBV29-1 to TRBJ2-7; D is possibly TRBD1 (6 bases). The germline V and J ends were trimmed by 3 bases and 4 bases, with 13 bases remaining between them. The V gene's germline CDR1 is SQVTM and CDR2 ANQGSEA. The CDR3 is 13 amino acids. The CDR3 is CSVEYDRPYEQYF. DNA for the CDR3: TGCAGCGTTGAGTATGACAGGCCATACGAGCAGTACTTC.

This clonotype was detected once. The CDR3 nucleotides are TGTGCCTGGAGTTCAGGCGGGGCCAACGTCCTGACTTTC. It codes for CAWSSGGANVLTF. The chain links TRBV30 to TRBJ2-6; D remains ambiguous. The CDR3 runs 13 residues. The V end lost 2 bases, the J end lost 4 bases, and 6 bases lay between the germline ends. The germline CDR1 and CDR2 sequences are GTSNPN and SVGIG (reference sequence).

The CDR3 reads CASKKGLGSYNEQFF. The CDR3 DNA reads TGTGCCAGTAAAAAGGGATTAGGGTCCTACAATGAGCAGTTCTTC. The chain carries TRBV3-1 and TRBJ2-1; D gene uncertain. V was clipped by 9 bases and J by 1 base, with 16 bases between them. Germline values: CDR1 LGHDT, CDR2 YNNKEL (reference sequence). This CDR3 region has 15 residues.

This chain uses TRBV30 with TRBJ1-5, with TRBD1 matching 8 bases. After removal of 3 bases from V and 3 bases from J, the junction contained 7 bases not matched to a gene. The CDR3 covers 15 residues. Germline V gene data show CDR1 as GTSNPN and CDR2 as SVGIG (reference sequence). CDR3 in amino acids: CAWRDRGTTNQPQHF. DNA of the CDR3: TGTGCCTGGAGAGACAGGGGTACAACCAATCAGCCCCAGCATTTT.

V and J are TRBV11-2 and TRBJ2-1; TRBD2 is a possible D gene (5 bases). CDR3 length: 14 residues. Germline values: CDR1 SGHAT, CDR2 FQNNGV. The germline V and J ends were trimmed by 0 bases and 10 bases, with 13 bases remaining between them. The CDR3: CASSLDRGPPEQFF. CDR3 DNA sequence: TGTGCCAGCAGCTTAGATCGGGGTCCTCCGGAGCAGTTCTTC.

V and J are TRBV7-9 and TRBJ2-2; D gene uncertain. This CDR3 has 14 residues. Trimming shortened V by 6 bases and J by 1 base, and 9 bases separated the two germline ends. The germline V gene encodes CDR1 SEHNR and CDR2 FQNEAQ (reference sequence). CDR3 nucleotide sequence: TGTGCCAGCAGTCCTACGGGGAACACCGGGGAGCTGTTTTTT. Its protein is CASSPTGNTGELFF.

V is TRBV29-1 and J is TRBJ1-4; no clear D gene. The germline CDR1 and CDR2 sequences are SQVTM and ANQGSEA. Trimming shortened V by 7 bases and J by 3 bases, and 15 bases separated the two germline ends. The CDR3 is 14 residues long. CDR3 sequence (DNA): TGCAGCGCCCTGGCGGACGTATCTAATGAAAAACTGTTTTTT. Translating it yields CSALADVSNEKLFF.

V is TRBV7-9 and J is TRBJ2-3; 8 positions agree with TRBD2. Germline loops: CDR1 SEHNR, CDR2 FQNEAQ (reference sequence). The CDR3 covers 16 residues. The J segment lost 0 bases and the V segment lost 1 base, leaving 3 bases of the junction unmatched. CDR3 nucleotides: TGTGCCAGCAGCTTAGGTAGCGGGGAAAGCACAGATACGCAGTATTTT. Protein product: CASSLGSGESTDTQYF.

V gene TRBV29-1 combines with J gene TRBJ2-7, with D possibly matching TRBD1 (6 bases). Germline CDR1 SQVTM, CDR2 ANQGSEA. V lost 4 bases, J lost 6 bases, and 13 bases lay in between. This CDR3 region has 12 residues. In DNA, the CDR3 is TGCAGCGTTGCCAGGGGCGAGGGCGAGCAGTACTTC. It translates to CSVARGEGEQYF.

The rearrangement joins TRBV18 to TRBJ1-2, with 7 bases aligning to TRBD1. Germline trimming cut 4 bases from V and 6 bases from J; bases unmatched to any gene: 8. Germline values: CDR1 KGHSH, CDR2 LQKENI. CDR3 length equals 14 residues. The CDR3 DNA reads TGTGCCAGCTCACTATCGGGCGACAGGGATGGCTACACCTTC. This gives the protein CASSLSGDRDGYTF.

The chain combines TRBV4-3 with TRBJ2-3, with D possibly TRBD2 on 5 matching bases. Germline CDR1 reads LGHNA; CDR2 reads YSLEER. The CDR3 covers 16 residues. V gave up 1 base and J gave up 4 bases, with 15 bases separating them. The CDR3 DNA is TGCGCCAGCAGCCAAGGCCTAGCAAAGAACGCAGATACGCAGTATTTT. It translates to CASSQGLAKNADTQYF.

The CDR3 nucleotides read TGTGCCAGCAGCCAAGAACAGGGGAGGGTCTATGGCTACACCTTC. Protein product: CASSQEQGRVYGYTF. The V gene is TRBV3-1, the J gene TRBJ1-2; 7 bases fit TRBD1. Germline lookup yields CDR1 LGHDT and CDR2 YNNKEL (reference sequence). Germline trimming cut 0 bases from V and 4 bases from J; bases unmatched to any gene: 5. The length of the CDR3 is 15 residues.

The CDR3 spells CASSSETNTGELFF. CDR3 DNA sequence: TGTGCCAGCAGTTCGGAGACCAACACCGGGGAGCTGTTTTTT. The rearrangement links TRBV12-3 or TRBV12-4 to TRBJ2-2, with D unresolved. Trimming removed 4 bases from V and 2 bases from J, with 8 bases in between. The CDR3 spans 14 residues.

The chain couples TRBV7-8 to TRBJ1-4; D might be TRBD1 (5 bases). The CDR3 length is 12 residues. Germline CDR1 SGHVS, CDR2 FQNEAQ. Trimming took 5 bases from V and 15 from J, leaving 16 bases between them. CDR3 protein: CASSAGGRKLFF. CDR3 coding DNA: TGTGCCAGCAGCGCTGGGGGGAGGAAGTTGTTTTTT.

The chain recombines TRBV29-1 with TRBJ1-1, with D unclear. CDR1 and CDR2 (germline): SQVTM, ANQGSEA. V was clipped by 2 bases and J by 6 bases, with 7 bases between them. CDR3 length equals 11 residues. The CDR3: CSVELGAEAFF. CDR3 sequence (DNA): TGCAGCGTTGAACTTGGCGCTGAAGCTTTCTTT.

The chain combines TRBV20-1 with TRBJ2-3, with D possibly TRBD2 on 6 matching bases. The ends were cut back, 6 bases at V and 1 base at J, with 11 bases in the middle. CDR1 is DFQATT, CDR2 SNEGSKA, per germline (reference sequence). The CDR3 is 13 residues long. As DNA, the CDR3 is TGCAGTGCGCCGCGGGGTGGCACAGATACGCAGTATTTT. It is translated as CSAPRGGTDTQYF.

V is TRBV5-6 and J is TRBJ1-5; 9 bases are a match to TRBD1. The V segment lost 2 bases and the J segment 0 bases; nucleotides outside the gene matches: 6. In germline, CDR1 is SGHDT, CDR2 YYEEEE. CDR3 size: 17 residues. CDR3 bases: TGTGCCAGCAGCTTATACCGGGACAGGGATAGCAATCAGCCCCAGCATTTT. It codes for CASSLYRDRDSNQPQHF.

This CDR3 reads CASSQVVTASGANVLTF. The CDR3 nucleotides are TGCGCCAGCAGCCAAGTAGTAACGGCCTCTGGGGCCAACGTCCTGACTTTC. V and J are TRBV4-3 and TRBJ2-6; D is ambiguous. The CDR3 has 17 amino acids. Germline V lookup: CDR1 LGHNA, CDR2 YSLEER. V dropped 1 base and J dropped 0 bases, with 10 bases sitting between them.

The rearrangement links TRBV15 to TRBJ1-2; 9 positions agree with TRBD1. Germline assignment: CDR1 LNHNV and CDR2 YYDKDF (reference sequence). Unmatched junction bases numbered 7, after V lost 1 base and J lost 7 bases. This CDR3 has 15 residues. CDR3 DNA sequence: TGTGCCACCAGCAGAGGAGGGGGACAGGGTCGTGGCTACACCTTC. It translates to CATSRGGGQGRGYTF.

In this sample, this clonotype turned up a few times. This chain uses TRBV19 with TRBJ2-3; unclear D gene. From germline, CDR1 is LNHDA and CDR2 SQIVND (reference sequence). This CDR3 has 12 amino acids. V shed 4 bases and J shed 4 bases, with 6 bases lying between them. CDR3 nucleotide sequence: TGTGCCAGTAGTACTCGCGCAGATACGCAGTATTTT. Protein sequence: CASSTRADTQYF.

This sequence joins TRBV25-1 and TRBJ2-7; D possibly corresponds to TRBD1 (5 bases). The CDR3 is 14 amino acids. Germline V gives CDR1 MGHDK, CDR2 SYGVNS. Between the trimmed V and J ends, which lost 8 bases and 0 bases, there was a span of 14 bases. CDR3: CASLSPQGSYEQYF. The CDR3 region has the DNA TGTGCCAGCCTATCCCCGCAGGGCTCCTACGAGCAGTACTTC.

The chain is built from TRBV2 and TRBJ2-3; D remains ambiguous. The germline V gene has CDR1 SNHLY and CDR2 FYNNEI. The CDR3 contains 15 residues. The germline V and J ends were trimmed by 3 bases and 0 bases, with 10 bases remaining between them. CDR3 nucleotides: TGTGCCAGCAGTGATTCCCCAGCTAGCACAGATACGCAGTATTTT. Translation: CASSDSPASTDTQYF. Supplemented by reference TRBV2 and TRBJ2-3, the full variable domain reads EPEVTQTPSHQVTQMGQEVILRCVPISNHLYFYWYRQILGQKVEFLVSFYNNEISEKSEIFDDQFSVERPDGSNFTLKIRSTKLEDSAMYFCASSDSPASTDTQYFGPGTRLTVL.

This clonotype has just one count. The rearrangement links TRBV23-1 to TRBJ1-2; no reliable D call. TRBV23-1 is designated an ORF whose function remains uncertain. With 5 bases removed from V and 5 bases from J, the gap between germline ends came to 18 bases. The CDR3 loop spans 15 amino acids. The CDR3 DNA sequence: TGCGCCAGCAGTATGGGTTTTGAGATTCGGTATGGCTACACCTTC. This sequence encodes CASSMGFEIRYGYTF.

CDR3 protein: CSGLGAAGHSYEQYF. The CDR3 DNA sequence: TGCAGCGGCTTGGGGGCCGCGGGGCACTCCTACGAGCAGTACTTC. The V gene is TRBV29-1, the J gene TRBJ2-7; D may match TRBD1 or TRBD2 (6 bases each). This CDR3 is 15 amino acids long. V was shortened by 7 bases and J by 0 bases, with 19 bases between the two germline ends. Germline CDR1 and CDR2: SQVTM and ANQGSEA.

The rearrangement links TRBV5-8 to TRBJ2-3; possibly TRBD1 for D (5 bases). With 3 bases removed from V and 3 bases from J, the gap between germline ends came to 14 bases. The CDR3 extends over 15 amino acids. The germline CDR1 and CDR2 sequences are SGHTS and YDEGEE. CDR3 sequence (DNA): TGTGCCAGCAGCTCCCAGGGTTTGTTAACAGATACGCAGTATTTT. Translation gives CASSSQGLLTDTQYF.

This chain links TRBV20-1 with TRBJ1-2; tentative D call: TRBD1 (6 bases). Trimming cost V 6 bases and J 3 bases, with 17 bases left between them. There are 14 residues in the CDR3. Per the germline V gene, CDR1 is DFQATT and CDR2 is SNEGSKA (reference sequence). CDR3 amino acids: CSAEQGPNYYGYTF. The CDR3 DNA reads TGCAGTGCAGAACAGGGCCCAAACTACTATGGCTACACCTTC.

The rearrangement joins TRBV7-3 to TRBJ2-3; D ambiguous. CDR3 size: 14 residues. V lost 3 bases, J lost 6 bases, and 13 bases lay in between. Germline V lookup: CDR1 SGHTA, CDR2 FQGTGA. Written as DNA, the CDR3 is TGTGCCAGCAGCTTCGGCACTGGGCAGGATACGCAGTATTTT. It encodes CASSFGTGQDTQYF.